These T cell receptor beta chains were read from a single sample in a study of T cell responses to AZD1222 COVID-19 vaccine. Produced via immunoSEQ multiplex PCR; TCRdb's table is partial and in-frame only. Of about 68,000 clones listed, approximately 91% are singletons. The sample consisted of peripheral blood, taken on day 0 of AZD1222 vaccination. All receptors derive from an adult in good health. Both conserved end residues are trimmed from each CDR3.

TRBJ2-1	TRBV4-1	ASSQEIPHRGRGGRINEQF
TRBJ2-1	TRBV7-2	ASSLLWGVGVNEQF
TRBJ2-7	TRBV6-5	ASFVRGLYEQY
TRBJ2-7	TRBV9	ASSVAGQGGYEQY
TRBJ2-3	TRBV5-5	ASSPTGSPDTQY
TRBJ2-2	TRBV15	ATSIGQAPTGELF
TRBJ2-7	TRBV5-4	ASSLSGNYEQY
TRBJ2-5	TRBV11-2	ASSWAQQETQY
TRBJ2-5	TRBV7-2	ASKKGLAGGETQY
TRBJ1-6	TRBV6-5	ASRGGAVHNSPLH
TRBJ2-7	TRBV28	ASSSPGGLPYEQY
TRBJ2-3	TRBV4-3	ASSQGLGTDTQY
TRBJ1-1	TRBV7-9	ASSLEQGTEAF
TRBJ2-1	TRBV10-3	AISEGSYNEQF
TRBJ2-2	TRBV11-2	ASSLERGIAGELF
TRBJ1-1	TRBV7-2	ASSLGRGNTEAF
TRBJ1-5	TRBV10-3	ATRLEVGGQPQH
TRBJ2-5	TRBV11-2	ASSLPGVAEEVTQY
TRBJ1-1	TRBV19	ASRVNWNTEAF
TRBJ2-2	TRBV7-9	ASSFRGTGELF
TRBJ2-7	TRBV6-5	ASSYLSSGAYEQY
TRBJ2-7	TRBV6-5	ASRSRDSYEQY
TRBJ2-1	TRBV5-1	ASSLLMRLGYNEQF